This T cell receptor (beta chain) was retrieved from a study of T cell changes during pregnancy in multiple sclerosis. V gave up 0 bases and J gave up 6 bases, with 15 bases separating them. Germline V gene sequence: CDR1 SEHNR, CDR2 FQNEAQ (reference sequence). The CDR3 spans 15 residues. Profiled with immunoSEQ multiplex PCR; TCRdb holds only in-frame clones, not every one. Here the sample spans some 68,000 clones, 91% being singletons. This chain joins TRBV7-9 and TRBJ2-7, with D possibly TRBD2 on 5 matching bases. Sequences were derived from peripheral blood, sampled in the second trimester of pregnancy. The sequence was collected from a female donor with multiple sclerosis, enrolled in a pregnancy study. CDR3 coding DNA: TGTGCCAGCAGCTTAGCGGTAACGAGGGTCGGCGAGCAGTACTTC. Its translation: CASSLAVTRVGEQYF.